The 25 T cell receptor beta chains listed next were all sequenced from one sample in a study of blood T cell repertoires in COVID-19. Clones were read by immunoSEQ multiplex PCR, and TCRdb kept only the in-frame ones, dropping some. The data show about 220,000 clones, roughly 80% seen once. Sequencing input: peripheral blood. Every receptor here comes from a woman in her 70s with acute or convalescent COVID-19.

The J gene is TRBJ2-3, the V gene TRBV5-1, with 7 bases fitting TRBD1. The CDR3 is made up of 17 amino acids. CDR1 SGHRS and CDR2 YFSETQ come from the germline V gene. Losses at the gene ends were 0 bases for V and 4 bases for J; bases not matched to a gene: 11. In nucleotides, the CDR3 is TGCGCCAGCAGCTTGGCCAGGGGGAGTGGTTGGGCAGATACGCAGTATTTT. Its translation is CASSLARGSGWADTQYF.

This clone was detected only a few times. DNA of the CDR3: TGTGCCAGCAGCCAGACAGGGGGAAGCAATCAGCCCCAGCATTTT. Protein sequence: CASSQTGGSNQPQHF. The chain employs TRBV5-5 and TRBJ1-5; 9 bases align to TRBD1. The J segment lost 1 base and the V segment lost 4 bases, leaving 3 bases of the junction unmatched. The CDR3 runs to 15 residues. Germline V gene lookup returns CDR1 SGHKS and CDR2 YYEKEE (reference sequence).

The chain employs TRBV6-6 and TRBJ1-5; the match to TRBD1 covers 8 bases. Germline CDR1 is MNHNY and CDR2 is SVGAGI (reference sequence). V lost 6 bases, J lost 3 bases, and 7 bases stayed unmatched. CDR3 length: 15 amino acids. The CDR3 here is CASSFQGANNQPQHF. The CDR3 DNA follows: TGTGCCAGCAGCTTTCAGGGGGCAAACAATCAGCCCCAGCATTTT.

The rearrangement links TRBV7-2 to TRBJ1-2; a weak D match, TRBD1 (5 bases). With 6 bases removed from V and 5 bases from J, the gap between germline ends came to 22 bases. CDR3 size: 16 residues. Germline values: CDR1 SGHTA, CDR2 FQGNSA. The CDR3 sequence: CASRIFTGPGGYGYTF. DNA for the CDR3: TGTGCCAGCAGAATCTTTACCGGGCCCGGGGGTTATGGCTACACCTTC. Using reference TRBV7-2 and TRBJ1-2 for the parts outside the CDR3, the full variable domain is GAGVSQSPSNKVTEKGKDVELRCDPISGHTALYWYRQSLGQGLEFLIYFQGNSAPDKSGLPSDRFSAERTGGSVSTLTIQRTQQEDSAVYLCASRIFTGPGGYGYTFGSGTRLTVV.

This clone has only one observation. V is TRBV24-1 and J is TRBJ2-2; 7 nucleotides agree with TRBD2. Germline V gene lookup returns CDR1 KGHDR and CDR2 SFDVKD. The CDR3 totals 13 residues. Trimming at V came to 10 bases and at J to 3 bases, leaving 4 bases not matched to a gene. This chain's CDR3 is CATRDYYTGELFF. The CDR3 DNA reads TGTGCCACTCGGGACTACTACACCGGGGAGCTGTTTTTT.

The CDR3 here is CASSEQASNTGELFF. The DNA for the CDR3 is TGTGCCAGCTCAGAACAGGCGTCGAACACCGGGGAGCTGTTTTTT. The chain recombines TRBV18 with TRBJ2-2, with TRBD1 as a possible D gene (5 bases). CDR3 size: 15 residues. Germline assignment: CDR1 KGHSH and CDR2 LQKENI. Trimming took 5 bases from V and 0 from J, leaving 10 bases between them.

The gene calls are TRBV10-3 and TRBJ1-2; 8 bases agree with TRBD1. This CDR3 spans 15 amino acids. CDR1 is ENHRY, CDR2 SYGVKD, per germline. V lost 6 bases, J lost 8 bases, and 14 bases stayed unmatched. This chain's CDR3 is CAISTSGGQIQGYTF. CDR3 DNA: TGTGCCATCAGCACATCAGGGGGCCAGATTCAAGGCTACACCTTC.

The chain links TRBV6-5 to TRBJ2-1; D might be TRBD2 (6 bases). The CDR3 totals 15 residues. CDR1 is MNHEY and CDR2 is SVGAGI in the germline V gene. V was cut by 0 bases and J by 9 bases, with 15 bases left in between. The CDR3 DNA reads TGTGCCAGCAGTTACTCGACCTTCGGGGGTCGTGAGCAGTTCTTC. This translates into CASSYSTFGGREQFF.

This chain joins TRBV7-2 and TRBJ1-4; 7 nucleotides match TRBD1. With V trimmed by 5 bases and J by 8 bases, 5 bases remained unmatched. Germline-derived CDR1 and CDR2 are SGHTA and FQGNSA. The CDR3 loop spans 13 amino acids. The CDR3 DNA is TGTGCCAGCAGCCAAAACAGGGGAGAAAAACTGTTTTTT. Translated: CASSQNRGEKLFF.

The rearrangement links TRBV7-2 to TRBJ2-3; 9 nucleotides match TRBD1. The germline V gene encodes CDR1 SGHTA and CDR2 FQGNSA. The CDR3 has 15 residues. Trimming at V came to 3 bases and at J to 4 bases, leaving 5 bases not matched to a gene. The CDR3 nucleotides read TGTGCCAGCAGCTTGTACAGGGGGCTGGCAGATACGCAGTATTTT. It codes for CASSLYRGLADTQYF.

This chain connects TRBV6-5 to TRBJ2-5; 9 bases fit TRBD1. After removal of 4 bases from V and 8 bases from J, the junction contained 5 bases not matched to a gene. The CDR3 is 13 residues long. Germline CDR1 MNHEY, CDR2 SVGAGI. The CDR3 protein is CASSSPGQGTQYF. The CDR3 DNA sequence: TGTGCCAGCAGTTCGCCGGGACAGGGAACCCAGTACTTC.

V and J are TRBV3-1 (or the pseudogene TRBV3-2) and TRBJ2-3; a weak D match, TRBD1 (5 bases). V shed 1 base and J shed 1 base, with 9 bases lying between them. The CDR3 has 15 amino acids. Per germline, CDR1 LGHDT and CDR2 YNNKEL (reference sequence). In nucleotides, the CDR3 is TGTGCCAGCAGCCAAGCGCAGGGTGGCACAGATACGCAGTATTTT. Translation gives CASSQAQGGTDTQYF.

V usage is TRBV6-5 and J usage is TRBJ2-5; D is possibly TRBD2 (6 bases). Trimming left V 3 bases short and J 2 bases short, with 13 bases between. Germline V gene data show CDR1 as MNHEY and CDR2 as SVGAGI. The length of the CDR3 is 15 residues. As DNA, the CDR3 is TGTGCCAGCAGTTATTATAGTGGAGGGCAAGAGACCCAGTACTTC. Its protein product is CASSYYSGGQETQYF.

This sequence joins TRBV14 and TRBJ2-3, with D tentatively TRBD2 (5 bases). This CDR3 is 13 amino acids long. V was pared by 6 bases and J by 8 bases, with 15 bases between. The germline gives CDR1 SGHDN, CDR2 FVKESK. In nucleotides, the CDR3 is TGTGCCAGCAGTCCCGGACCGGGGAGTACGCAGTATTTT. It codes for CASSPGPGSTQYF.

The rearrangement links TRBV12-1 to TRBJ2-3; TRBD2, the D gene given by the table, was not confirmed from the DNA. TRBV12-1 represents a pseudogene. This CDR3 contains 12 residues. The chain's CDR3 is CASSFDCDTQYF. The CDR3 DNA is TGTGCCAGCAGCTTCGACTGCGATACGCAGTATTTT.

V and J are TRBV6-4 and TRBJ2-2, with 8 bases matching TRBD1. Germline CDR1 reads MRHNA; CDR2 reads SNTAGT. There are 15 residues in the CDR3. Losses at the gene ends were 9 bases for V and 5 bases for J; bases not matched to a gene: 11. This CDR3 is CAREGQDRLTGELFF. CDR3 bases: TGTGCCAGGGAGGGACAGGACAGGCTTACCGGGGAGCTGTTTTTT.

The chain has TRBV2 and TRBJ2-3; D is perhaps TRBD1 (6 bases). The CDR3 is 14 residues long. Trimming left V 10 bases short and J 0 bases short, with 14 bases between. Germline V lookup: CDR1 SNHLY, CDR2 FYNNEI. The CDR3 nucleotides read TGTGCCACCGCAAGACAGGCTAGCACAGATACGCAGTATTTT. Residues: CATARQASTDTQYF.

This clone was detected once. V usage is TRBV24-1 and J usage is TRBJ2-7, with 8 nucleotides matching TRBD1. This CDR3 comprises 13 residues. Per the germline V gene, CDR1 is KGHDR and CDR2 is SFDVKD. Losses at the gene ends were 4 bases for V and 5 bases for J; bases not matched to a gene: 3. This CDR3 reads CATSETGENEQYF. The CDR3 region has the DNA TGTGCCACCAGTGAGACAGGGGAGAACGAGCAGTACTTC.

The V gene is TRBV10-3, the J gene TRBJ2-1; perhaps TRBD1 as D (6 bases). V was pared by 5 bases and J by 6 bases, with 23 bases between. This CDR3 contains 17 residues. Germline V gene sequence: CDR1 ENHRY, CDR2 SYGVKD. In DNA, the CDR3 is TGTGCCATCAGTCCGACTGGGGGACAAGGTAATATCAATGAGCAGTTCTTC. Translated, it gives CAISPTGGQGNINEQFF.

In this sample, this clone turned up a few times. The rearrangement links TRBV2 to TRBJ2-7, with 7 positions matching TRBD1. V was pared by 6 bases and J by 6 bases, with 2 bases of the junction left unmatched. CDR3 length: 11 residues. Germline CDR1 and CDR2: SNHLY and FYNNEI. As DNA, the CDR3 is TGTGCCAGCAGAAACAGGGGCGAGCAGTACTTC. It yields the protein CASRNRGEQYF.

V is TRBV7-9 and J is TRBJ2-6; tentatively, D is TRBD1 (6 bases). Germline lookup yields CDR1 SEHNR and CDR2 FQNEAQ (reference sequence). The CDR3 totals 16 residues. V shed 0 bases and J shed 1 base, with 7 bases lying between them. In nucleotides, the CDR3 is TGTGCCAGCAGCTTAGCGACAGGTTCTGGGGCCAACGTCCTGACTTTC. This gives the protein CASSLATGSGANVLTF. Using reference TRBV7-9 and TRBJ2-6 for the parts outside the CDR3, the full variable domain is DTGVSQNPRHKITKRGQNVTFRCDPISEHNRLYWYRQTLGQGPEFLTYFQNEAQLEKSRLLSDRFSAERPKGSFSTLEIQRTEQGDSAMYLCASSLATGSGANVLTFGAGSRLTVL.

V and J are TRBV2 and TRBJ2-2, with D perhaps matching TRBD2 (6 bases). V lost 4 bases to trimming and J lost 4 bases, with 10 bases between them. The CDR3 totals 14 residues. CDR1 SNHLY and CDR2 FYNNEI come from the germline V gene. The CDR3 sequence is CASSVGGSTGELFF. The DNA of the CDR3 is TGTGCCAGCAGTGTTGGGGGGTCCACCGGGGAGCTGTTTTTT.

This chain uses TRBV7-3 with TRBJ2-3; TRBD1 is a possible D gene (6 bases). CDR3 length: 16 amino acids. The germline CDR1 and CDR2 sequences are SGHTA and FQGTGA. V was cut by 4 bases and J by 8 bases, with 22 bases left in between. The CDR3 DNA is TGTGCCAGCAGCTCCGATGGTGCAGGGGTGTCGGGTACGCAGTATTTT. This gives the protein CASSSDGAGVSGTQYF.

The chain has TRBV29-1 and TRBJ1-1; maybe TRBD1 (5 bases). Germline V lookup: CDR1 SQVTM, CDR2 ANQGSEA. The CDR3 is made up of 15 amino acids. The ends were cut back, 4 bases at V and 0 bases at J, with 15 bases in the middle. CDR3 nucleotide sequence: TGCAGCGTTGCGAACAGGAATGGCCTGAACACTGAAGCTTTCTTT. This codes for CSVANRNGLNTEAFF.

This chain connects TRBV7-3 to TRBJ2-3, with D perhaps matching TRBD1 (6 bases). CDR1 is SGHTA and CDR2 is FQGTGA in the germline V gene. V was clipped by 2 bases and J by 3 bases, with 15 bases between them. The CDR3 covers 16 residues. Here the CDR3 reads CASSLFSTGSTDTQYF. The CDR3 DNA reads TGTGCCAGCAGCTTATTTTCAACAGGGAGTACAGATACGCAGTATTTT.